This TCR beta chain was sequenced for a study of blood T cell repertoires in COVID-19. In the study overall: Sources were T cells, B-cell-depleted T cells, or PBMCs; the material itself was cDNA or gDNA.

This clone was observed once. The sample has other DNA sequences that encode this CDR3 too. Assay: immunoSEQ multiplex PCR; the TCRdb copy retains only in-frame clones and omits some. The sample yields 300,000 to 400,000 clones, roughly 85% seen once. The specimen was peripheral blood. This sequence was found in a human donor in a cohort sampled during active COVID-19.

The CDR3 protein is CATSGGAYNEQFF. CDR3 coding DNA: TGTGCCACCAGTGGGGGGGCCTACAATGAGCAGTTCTTC. The V call is TRBV24-1, the J call TRBJ2-1; maybe TRBD2 (6 bases). The CDR3 is made up of 13 amino acids. V was shortened by 5 bases and J by 2 bases, with 6 bases between the two germline ends. Germline CDR1 KGHDR, CDR2 SFDVKD.